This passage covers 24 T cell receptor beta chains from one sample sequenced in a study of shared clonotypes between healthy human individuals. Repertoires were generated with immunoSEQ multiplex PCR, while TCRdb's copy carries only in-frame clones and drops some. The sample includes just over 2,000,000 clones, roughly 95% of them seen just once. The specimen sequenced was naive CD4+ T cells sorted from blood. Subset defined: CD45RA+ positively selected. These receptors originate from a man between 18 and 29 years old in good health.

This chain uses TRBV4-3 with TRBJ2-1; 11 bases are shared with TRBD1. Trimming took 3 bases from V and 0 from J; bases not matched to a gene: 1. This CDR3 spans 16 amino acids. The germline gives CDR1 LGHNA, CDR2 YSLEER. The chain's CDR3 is CASSHGTGGSYNEQFF. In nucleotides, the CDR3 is TGCGCCAGCAGCCATGGGACAGGGGGCTCCTACAATGAGCAGTTCTTC.

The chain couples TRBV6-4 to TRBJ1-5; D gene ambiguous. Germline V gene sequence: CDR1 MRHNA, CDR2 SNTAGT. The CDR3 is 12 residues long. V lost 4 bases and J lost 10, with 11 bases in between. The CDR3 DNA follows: TGTGCCAGCAGTGTGGGTCGGGGACCCCAGCATTTT. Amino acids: CASSVGRGPQHF.

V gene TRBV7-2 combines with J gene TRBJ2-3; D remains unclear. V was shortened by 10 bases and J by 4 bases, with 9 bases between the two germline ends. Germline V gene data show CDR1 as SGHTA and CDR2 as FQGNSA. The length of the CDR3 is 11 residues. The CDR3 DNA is TGTGCCACTCGGAGAGCAGATACGCAGTATTTT. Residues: CATRRADTQYF. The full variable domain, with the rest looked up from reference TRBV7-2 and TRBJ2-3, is GAGVSQSPSNKVTEKGKDVELRCDPISGHTALYWYRQSLGQGLEFLIYFQGNSAPDKSGLPSDRFSAERTGGSVSTLTIQRTQQEDSAVYLCATRRADTQYFGPGTRLTVL.

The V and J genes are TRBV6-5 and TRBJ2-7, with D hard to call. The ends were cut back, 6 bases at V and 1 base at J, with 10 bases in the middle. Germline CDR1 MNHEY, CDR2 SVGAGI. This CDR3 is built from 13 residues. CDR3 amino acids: CASSDPQSYEQYF. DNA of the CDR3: TGTGCCAGCAGCGACCCCCAATCCTACGAGCAGTACTTC.

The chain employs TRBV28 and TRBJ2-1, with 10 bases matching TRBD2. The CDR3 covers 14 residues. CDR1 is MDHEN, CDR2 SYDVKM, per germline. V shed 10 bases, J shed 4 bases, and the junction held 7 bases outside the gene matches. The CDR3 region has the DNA TGTGCCACGAAGCGGGGGGGCAATTACAATGAGCAGTTCTTC. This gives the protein CATKRGGNYNEQFF.

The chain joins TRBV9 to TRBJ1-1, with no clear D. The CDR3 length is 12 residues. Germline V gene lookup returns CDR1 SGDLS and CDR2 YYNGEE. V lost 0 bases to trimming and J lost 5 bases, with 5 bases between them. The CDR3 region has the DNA TGTGCCAGCAGCGTAGCGGAGACTGAAGCTTTCTTT. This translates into CASSVAETEAFF.

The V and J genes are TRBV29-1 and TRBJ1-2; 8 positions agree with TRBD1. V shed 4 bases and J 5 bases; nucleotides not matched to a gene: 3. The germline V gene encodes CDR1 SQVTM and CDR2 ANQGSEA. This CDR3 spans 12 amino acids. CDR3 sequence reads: CSVVRGLYGYTF. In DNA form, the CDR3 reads TGCAGCGTTGTCAGGGGGCTTTATGGCTACACCTTC.

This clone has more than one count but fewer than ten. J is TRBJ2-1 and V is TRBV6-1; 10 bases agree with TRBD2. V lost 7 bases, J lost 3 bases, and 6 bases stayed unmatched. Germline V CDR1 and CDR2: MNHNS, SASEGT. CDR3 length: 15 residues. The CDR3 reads CASTPRTSGYNEQFF. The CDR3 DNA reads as TGTGCCAGCACCCCTCGGACTAGCGGCTACAATGAGCAGTTCTTC.

The CDR3 region has the DNA TGTGCCAGCAGCCCCCCAGGACAGGGGGCTTACGAGCAGTACTTC. Translating gives CASSPPGQGAYEQYF. This chain uses TRBV4-2 with TRBJ2-7; 11 positions match TRBD1. Germline V gene data show CDR1 as LGHNA and CDR2 as YNFKEQ. V gave up 4 bases and J gave up 4 bases; unmatched junction bases: 6. The CDR3 is 15 residues long.

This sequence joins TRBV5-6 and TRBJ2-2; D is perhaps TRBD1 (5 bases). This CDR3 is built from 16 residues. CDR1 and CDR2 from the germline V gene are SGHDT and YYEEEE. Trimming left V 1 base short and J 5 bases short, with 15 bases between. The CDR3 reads CASSLWGGKGTGELFF. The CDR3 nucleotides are TGTGCCAGCAGCTTGTGGGGCGGAAAAGGGACCGGGGAGCTGTTTTTT. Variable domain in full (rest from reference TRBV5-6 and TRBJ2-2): DAGVTQSPTHLIKTRGQQVTLRCSPKSGHDTVSWYQQALGQGPQFIFQYYEEEERQRGNFPDRFSGHQFPNYSSELNVNALLLGDSALYLCASSLWGGKGTGELFFGEGSRLTVL.

CDR3 sequence: CASSETPGHSTDTQYF. CDR3 nucleotide sequence: TGTGCCAGCAGCGAGACGCCGGGACACAGCACAGATACGCAGTATTTT. The chain recombines TRBV9 with TRBJ2-3; the D gene is possibly TRBD1 (6 bases). There are 16 residues in the CDR3. Germline V lookup: CDR1 SGDLS, CDR2 YYNGEE. Trimming cost V 3 bases and J 0 bases, with 14 bases left between them.

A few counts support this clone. CDR3 sequence: CASSYSLTGGWAGYTF. The CDR3 DNA is TGTGCCAGCAGTTACTCCCTGACAGGGGGTTGGGCTGGCTACACCTTC. This chain uses TRBV6-5 with TRBJ1-2; 9 bases are a match to TRBD1. CDR1 and CDR2 from the germline V gene are MNHEY and SVGAGI. The CDR3 length is 16 residues. With V trimmed by 0 bases and J by 7 bases, 9 bases remained unmatched.

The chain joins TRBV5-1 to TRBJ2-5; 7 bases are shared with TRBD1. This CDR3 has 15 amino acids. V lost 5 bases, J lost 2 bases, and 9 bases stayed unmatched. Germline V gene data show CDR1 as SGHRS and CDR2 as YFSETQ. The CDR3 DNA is TGCGCCAGCAGTTCAACGGGACAGAAACAAGAGACCCAGTACTTC. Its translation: CASSSTGQKQETQYF.

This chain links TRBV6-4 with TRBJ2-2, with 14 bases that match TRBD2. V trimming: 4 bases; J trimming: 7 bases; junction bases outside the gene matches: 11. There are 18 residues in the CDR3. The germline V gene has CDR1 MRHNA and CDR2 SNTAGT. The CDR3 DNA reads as TGTGCCAGCAGTGCCGTAGGGACTAGCGGGAGCACCATCGGGGAGCTGTTTTTT. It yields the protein CASSAVGTSGSTIGELFF.

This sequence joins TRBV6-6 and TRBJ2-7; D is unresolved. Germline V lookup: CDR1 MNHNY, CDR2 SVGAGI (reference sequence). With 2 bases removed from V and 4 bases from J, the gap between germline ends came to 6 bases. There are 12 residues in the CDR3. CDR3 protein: CASSYARYEQYF. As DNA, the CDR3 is TGTGCCAGCAGTTACGCCCGGTACGAGCAGTACTTC.

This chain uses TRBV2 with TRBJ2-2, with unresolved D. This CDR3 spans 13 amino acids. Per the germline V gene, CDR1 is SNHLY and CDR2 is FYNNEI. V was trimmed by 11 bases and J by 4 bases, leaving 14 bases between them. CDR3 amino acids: CASRPGGTGELFF. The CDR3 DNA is TGTGCCTCTCGCCCAGGCGGCACCGGGGAGCTGTTTTTT. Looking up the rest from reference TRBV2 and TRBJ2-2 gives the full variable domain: EPEVTQTPSHQVTQMGQEVILRCVPISNHLYFYWYRQILGQKVEFLVSFYNNEISEKSEIFDDQFSVERPDGSNFTLKIRSTKLEDSAMYFCASRPGGTGELFFGEGSRLTVL.

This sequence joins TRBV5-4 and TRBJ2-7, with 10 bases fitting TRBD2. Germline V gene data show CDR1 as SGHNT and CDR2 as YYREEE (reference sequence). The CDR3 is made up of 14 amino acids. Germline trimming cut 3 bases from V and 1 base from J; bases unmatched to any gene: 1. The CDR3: CASSSSGRSYEQYF. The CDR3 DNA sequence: TGTGCCAGCAGCTCTAGCGGGAGATCCTACGAGCAGTACTTC.

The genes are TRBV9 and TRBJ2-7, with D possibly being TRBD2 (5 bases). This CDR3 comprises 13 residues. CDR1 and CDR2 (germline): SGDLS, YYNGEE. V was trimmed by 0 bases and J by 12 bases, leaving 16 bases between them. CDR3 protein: CASSVGGKDGPYF. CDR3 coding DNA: TGTGCCAGCAGCGTAGGAGGGAAGGATGGTCCGTACTTC.

Written as DNA, the CDR3 is TGTGCCTCCTCTAGCGGAGACTCCTACAATGAGCAGTTCTTC. It specifies CASSSGDSYNEQFF. V usage is TRBV11-2 and J usage is TRBJ2-1; 7 bases line up with TRBD2. The junction had 7 bases not matched to a gene; V was cut back by 11 bases and J by 0 bases. Germline V gene sequence: CDR1 SGHAT, CDR2 FQNNGV. CDR3 length equals 14 residues.

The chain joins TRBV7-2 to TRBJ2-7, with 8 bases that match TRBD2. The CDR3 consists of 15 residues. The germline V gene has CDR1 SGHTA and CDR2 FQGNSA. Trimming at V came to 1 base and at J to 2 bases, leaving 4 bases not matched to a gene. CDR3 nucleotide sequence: TGTGCCAGCAGCTTAGAGGGACTAGGGGCCTACGAGCAGTACTTC. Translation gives CASSLEGLGAYEQYF.

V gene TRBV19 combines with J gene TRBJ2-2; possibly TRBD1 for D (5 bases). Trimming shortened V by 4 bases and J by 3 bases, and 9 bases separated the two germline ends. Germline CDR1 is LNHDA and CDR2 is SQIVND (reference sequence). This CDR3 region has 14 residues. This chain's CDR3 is CASSKQEYTGELFF. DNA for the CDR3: TGTGCCAGTAGTAAACAGGAGTACACCGGGGAGCTGTTTTTT.

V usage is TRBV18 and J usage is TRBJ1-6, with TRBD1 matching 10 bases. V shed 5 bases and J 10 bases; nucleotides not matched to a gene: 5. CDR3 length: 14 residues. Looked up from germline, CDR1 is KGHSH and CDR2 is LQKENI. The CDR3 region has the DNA TGTGCCAGCTCAACGACAGGGGGCCAATCACCCCTCCACTTT. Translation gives CASSTTGGQSPLHF.

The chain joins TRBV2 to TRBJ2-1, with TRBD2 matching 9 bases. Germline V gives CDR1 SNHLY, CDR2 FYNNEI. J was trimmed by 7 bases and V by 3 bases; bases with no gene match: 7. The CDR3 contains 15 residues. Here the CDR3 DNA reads TGTGCCAGCAGTGAGGCGGGAGGGCCGAGGAATGAGCAGTTCTTC. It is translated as CASSEAGGPRNEQFF.

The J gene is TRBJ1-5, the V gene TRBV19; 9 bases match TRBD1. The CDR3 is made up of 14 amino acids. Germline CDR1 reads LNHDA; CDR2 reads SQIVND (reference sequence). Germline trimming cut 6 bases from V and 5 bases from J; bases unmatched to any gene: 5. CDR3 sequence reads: CASRRDRVDQPQHF. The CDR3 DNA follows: TGTGCCAGTAGGCGGGACAGGGTAGATCAGCCCCAGCATTTT.